This TCR beta chain comes out of a study of shared clonotypes between healthy human individuals. Study-wide results and limits: Generation of non-shared clonotypes was less probable than generation of clonotypes shared by all four donors. Larger estimated richness was generally recorded for naive subsets relative to memory subsets. Rarefaction showed that sequencing of sorted subsets was incomplete (despite large depth).

CDR1 is MDHEN and CDR2 is SYDVKM in the germline V gene. V gave up 6 bases and J gave up 6 bases; unmatched junction bases: 9. CDR3 length: 14 residues. A word on this clone: Its antigen is not identified.

The assay was immunoSEQ multiplex PCR, and TCRdb's table has in-frame clones only and misses some. The data contain about 750,000 clones, 92% of them singletons. Positively selected for CCR7, the CD45RO-negative cells used as naive CD8 cells excluded terminally differentiated effector memory CD45RA+ cells. Donors were healthy HIV-negative adults without recent acute infections or vaccinations. The receptor was derived from a man under 40 in good health. The sample taken for sequencing was naive CD8+ T cells sorted from blood. The chain links TRBV28 to TRBJ2-7; 9 bases are shared with TRBD2. In DNA form, the CDR3 reads TGTGCCAGCAGCCCTTGGCGCGGGAGGGCCGAGCAGTACTTC. The encoded protein is CASSPWRGRAEQYF. Using reference TRBV28 and TRBJ2-7 for the parts outside the CDR3, the full variable domain is DVKVTQSSRYLVKRTGEKVFLECVQDMDHENMFWYRQDPGLGLRLIYFSYDVKMKEKGDIPEGYSVSREKKERFSLILESASTNQTSMYLCASSPWRGRAEQYFGPGTRLTVT.